These 10 T cell receptor beta chains originate from one sample sequenced in a study of shared clonotypes between healthy human individuals. Profiled with immunoSEQ multiplex PCR; TCRdb holds only in-frame clones, not every one. The sample lists some 1 million clones, 75% seen once, with over 1.3% in the top ten. Sequencing was done on a sample of memory CD4+ T cells sorted from blood. The subset: CD45RA-negative fraction. The receptors shown here come from a man in his late teens or twenties in good health.

The V call is TRBV4-3, the J call TRBJ1-4; D is perhaps TRBD1 (6 bases). Trimming took off 4 bases at V and 7 bases at J, with 16 bases between the two ends. Germline V lookup: CDR1 LGHNA, CDR2 YSLEER. This CDR3 comprises 15 residues. This chain's CDR3 is CASSLLPQGGEKLFF. CDR3 coding DNA: TGCGCCAGCAGCCTTCTGCCACAGGGTGGTGAAAAACTGTTTTTT.

The rearrangement joins TRBV7-2 to TRBJ2-7; D is ambiguous. V was cut by 2 bases and J by 2 bases, with 7 bases left in between. The CDR3 runs 13 residues. Germline lookup yields CDR1 SGHTA and CDR2 FQGNSA. In DNA, the CDR3 is TGTGCCAGCAGCTTACTGTGGACCTACGAGCAGTACTTC. It is translated as CASSLLWTYEQYF.

J is TRBJ2-5 and V is TRBV5-1; 9 positions match TRBD2. The CDR3 totals 16 residues. Germline values: CDR1 SGHRS, CDR2 YFSETQ. The ends lost 1 base at V and 0 bases at J; junction bases unmatched: 4. This chain's CDR3 is CASSLPSGAYQETQYF. The CDR3 bases are TGCGCCAGCAGCTTGCCTAGCGGGGCGTACCAAGAGACCCAGTACTTC.

This clone was picked up a small number of times. The rearrangement uses TRBV7-9 and TRBJ1-3; no definite D call. V shed 2 bases and J shed 0 bases, with 20 bases lying between them. The CDR3 extends over 19 amino acids. The germline V gene encodes CDR1 SEHNR and CDR2 FQNEAQ (reference sequence). CDR3 nucleotides: TGTGCCAGCAGCTTAAATCCCGGCGCAGCCCAATCCTCTGGAAACACCATATATTTT. This sequence encodes CASSLNPGAAQSSGNTIYF.

V gene TRBV19 combines with J gene TRBJ2-4; 8 positions match TRBD2. Trimming removed 3 bases from V and 1 base from J; junction bases left unmatched: 5. The CDR3 extends over 16 amino acids. Germline assignment: CDR1 LNHDA and CDR2 SQIVND (reference sequence). The CDR3 DNA sequence: TGTGCCAGTAGTATTGAGACGGGAGGGGCCAAAAACATTCAGTACTTC. Residues: CASSIETGGAKNIQYF.

This clone came up a few times. The chain couples TRBV12-1 to TRBJ1-1; the D call in the table, TRBD1, was not verified against the DNA. TRBV12-1 is a listed pseudogene. This CDR3 is built from 14 residues. CDR3 loop: CASSSVDRDTEAFF. Here the CDR3 DNA reads TGTGCCAGCAGCTCAGTAGACAGGGACACTGAAGCTTTCTTT.

The chain has TRBV9 and TRBJ1-3; D uncertain. This CDR3 spans 15 amino acids. Trimming took off 0 bases at V and 0 bases at J, with 7 bases between the two ends. Germline loops: CDR1 SGDLS, CDR2 YYNGEE. The CDR3 nucleotides read TGTGCCAGCAGCGTAGGAGATGTCTCTGGAAACACCATATATTTT. Translating it yields CASSVGDVSGNTIYF.

V usage is TRBV6-5 and J usage is TRBJ2-2, with TRBD1 matching over 10 bases. From germline, CDR1 is MNHEY and CDR2 SVGAGI. The V gene end was trimmed by 4 bases and the J gene end by 5 bases; junction bases not matched to a gene: 1. The CDR3 has 14 amino acids. The CDR3: CASSWGQGTGELFF. The CDR3 coding sequence is TGTGCCAGCAGTTGGGGACAGGGGACCGGGGAGCTGTTTTTT.

On this clone: One base away lies a much larger clone, so this may be a sequencing read error. Different DNA sequences within this sample yield the same CDR3. The rearrangement links TRBV6-6 to TRBJ2-5; D unclear. V lost 5 bases, J lost 3 bases, and 1 base lay in between. The CDR3 extends over 10 amino acids. Germline lookup yields CDR1 MNHNY and CDR2 SVGAGI (reference sequence). The CDR3 region has the DNA TGTGCCAGCAGTAAAGAGACCCAGTACTTC. This translates into CASSKETQYF.

The CDR3 DNA follows: TGCGCCAGCAGTCAATCAGGGAACACTGAAGCTTTCTTT. It codes for CASSQSGNTEAFF. The V gene is TRBV23-1, the J gene TRBJ1-1; D ambiguous. Being an ORF, TRBV23-1 has a function that is uncertain. V was pared by 0 bases and J by 1 base, with 3 bases between. The CDR3 loop spans 13 amino acids.